The 14 T cell receptor beta chains below all came from one sample that was sequenced in a study of technical replicates of blood from a few donors. Here immunoSEQ multiplex PCR was the method, and the copy in TCRdb shows in-frame clones only, minus some. Counted here are about 89,000 clones, approximately 94% occurring once; the ten biggest clones make up 0.24%. Material: T cells isolated from PBMCs. These receptors were taken from a human donor in good health.

The CDR3 DNA is TGTGCCACCAGCAGAGGGGGGCAGGGCTACGAGCAGTACTTC. Protein product: CATSRGGQGYEQYF. V is TRBV15 and J is TRBJ2-7; possibly TRBD1 for D (6 bases). Germline loops: CDR1 LNHNV, CDR2 YYDKDF (reference sequence). The CDR3 totals 14 residues. The germline V and J ends were trimmed by 1 base and 3 bases, with 10 bases remaining between them. Based on the CDR3 plus reference TRBV15 and TRBJ2-7, the full variable domain is DAMVIQNPRYQVTQFGKPVTLSCSQTLNHNVMYWYQQKSSQAPKLLFHYYDKDFNNEADTPDNFQSRRPNTSFCFLDIRSPGLGDTAMYLCATSRGGQGYEQYFGPGTRLTVT.

The gene calls are TRBV5-1 and TRBJ2-5; 7 bases map to TRBD1. CDR1 and CDR2 (germline): SGHRS, YFSETQ. V was clipped by 0 bases and J by 5 bases; unmatched bases: 4. The CDR3 is 14 amino acids. DNA for the CDR3: TGCGCCAGCAGCTTGGCGAGGGGGCGGGAGACCCAGTACTTC. This sequence encodes CASSLARGRETQYF. The variable domain in full, with the rest retrieved from reference TRBV5-1 and TRBJ2-5, is KAGVTQTPRYLIKTRGQQVTLSCSPISGHRSVSWYQQTPGQGLQFLFEYFSETQRNKGNFPGRFSGRQFSNSRSEMNVSTLELGDSALYLCASSLARGRETQYFGPGTRLLVL.

The V and J genes are TRBV4-1 and TRBJ2-1; 10 bases map to TRBD2. This CDR3 has 15 amino acids. The trim removed 1 base at V and 9 bases at J, leaving 6 bases unmatched. Per the germline V gene, CDR1 is MGHRA and CDR2 is YSYEKL. The CDR3, as DNA: TGCGCCAGCAGCCAAGTCCAGCGGGAGGGCGGTGAGCAGTTCTTC. Translation: CASSQVQREGGEQFF.

V and J are TRBV6-5 and TRBJ2-2; 14 bases are shared with TRBD2. Per the germline V gene, CDR1 is MNHEY and CDR2 is SVGAGI. Unmatched junction bases numbered 3, after V lost 6 bases and J lost 6 bases. The CDR3 is 15 residues long. The CDR3, as DNA: TGTGCCAGCAGGGGACTAGCGGGAGCCCCCGGGGAGCTGTTTTTT. This encodes CASRGLAGAPGELFF.

The chain is built from TRBV29-1 and TRBJ1-5; 10 bases align to TRBD1. The CDR3 extends over 17 amino acids. V lost 0 bases, J lost 5 bases, and 10 bases stayed unmatched. Per the germline V gene, CDR1 is SQVTM and CDR2 is ANQGSEA. CDR3 amino acids: CSVEDPPGQGPDQPQHF. DNA for the CDR3: TGCAGCGTTGAAGACCCCCCGGGACAGGGGCCCGATCAGCCCCAGCATTTT.

This rearrangement joins TRBV19 to TRBJ1-2; D is perhaps TRBD1 (6 bases). Between the trimmed V and J ends, which lost 7 bases and 2 bases, there was a span of 17 bases. The CDR3 contains 15 residues. Germline V CDR1 and CDR2: LNHDA, SQIVND (reference sequence). CDR3: CASTPGQPSNYGYTF. DNA for the CDR3: TGTGCCAGTACCCCAGGACAGCCCTCGAACTATGGCTACACCTTC.

The rearrangement links TRBV15 to TRBJ2-7, with TRBD1 matching 9 bases. Germline CDR1 LNHNV, CDR2 YYDKDF (reference sequence). After removal of 5 bases from V and 1 base from J, the junction contained 6 bases not matched to a gene. The CDR3 contains 15 residues. As DNA, the CDR3 is TGTGCCACCAGCCCCCCGGGACAGGGATCCTACGAGCAGTACTTC. It translates to CATSPPGQGSYEQYF.

The genes are TRBV19 and TRBJ2-6; the match to TRBD1 covers 8 bases. The CDR3 is 13 residues long. Per germline, CDR1 LNHDA and CDR2 SQIVND (reference sequence). The junction had 4 bases not matched to a gene; V was cut back by 9 bases and J by 6 bases. Here the CDR3 reads CASTQGEANVLTF. DNA for the CDR3: TGTGCCAGCACACAGGGGGAGGCCAACGTCCTGACTTTC.

J is TRBJ2-7 and V is TRBV7-2; 8 bases fit TRBD1. This CDR3 region has 15 residues. V shed 5 bases, J shed 1 base, and the junction held 7 bases outside the gene matches. Germline CDR1 reads SGHTA; CDR2 reads FQGNSA. CDR3 loop: CASSPQTGESYEQYF. The CDR3 DNA sequence: TGTGCCAGCAGCCCTCAGACAGGGGAATCCTACGAGCAGTACTTC.

The genes are TRBV18 and TRBJ2-1, with TRBD1 identical over 9 bases. The V and J ends lost 2 bases and 4 bases, in that order; junction bases with no gene match: 3. This CDR3 is built from 15 residues. CDR1 KGHSH and CDR2 LQKENI come from the germline V gene. CDR3 residues: CASSPRTGDYNEQFF. As DNA, the CDR3 is TGTGCCAGCTCACCAAGGACAGGGGATTACAATGAGCAGTTCTTC.

The rearrangement joins TRBV4-1 to TRBJ1-5; D possibly corresponds to TRBD1 (5 bases). With 0 bases removed from V and 3 bases from J, the gap between germline ends came to 9 bases. Germline CDR1 is MGHRA and CDR2 is YSYEKL. The CDR3 has 15 amino acids. The CDR3 here is CASSQDRQPNQPQHF. CDR3 in DNA: TGCGCCAGCAGCCAAGATCGACAGCCCAATCAGCCCCAGCATTTT.

V gene TRBV6-1 combines with J gene TRBJ2-3; 8 bases are a match to TRBD2. With 2 bases clipped from V and 4 bases from J, the junction kept 5 bases outside the gene matches. Germline assignment: CDR1 MNHNS and CDR2 SASEGT. This CDR3 has 15 amino acids. The CDR3 nucleotides read TGTGCCAGCAGTGAACTGGGAGCGGGAGCAGATACGCAGTATTTT. Translating it yields CASSELGAGADTQYF.

CDR3 residues: CASSVGVATGNGYTF. CDR3 sequence (DNA): TGTGCCAGCAGTGTAGGTGTTGCGACAGGGAATGGCTACACCTTC. The genes are TRBV2 and TRBJ1-2, with 7 bases identical to TRBD1. The CDR3 covers 15 residues. Germline V gene lookup returns CDR1 SNHLY and CDR2 FYNNEI. The V segment lost 4 bases and the J segment 6 bases; nucleotides outside the gene matches: 11.

The rearrangement links TRBV11-2 to TRBJ2-1; D gene unclear. V gave up 5 bases and J gave up 12 bases, with 20 bases separating them. CDR3 size: 14 residues. CDR1 and CDR2 (germline): SGHAT, FQNNGV. DNA of the CDR3: TGTGCCAGCAGCCCCCCAACAGTTAGGCCCGCGCAGTTCTTC. Translation: CASSPPTVRPAQFF.